This TCR beta chain was retrieved from a study of blood T cell repertoires in COVID-19. Sequencing was performed with immunoSEQ multiplex PCR; in TCRdb, only in-frame clones are kept and a portion is missing. The sample holds approximately 300,000 clones, about nine tenths seen once. The CDR3 is 16 amino acids. The trim removed 6 bases at V and 7 bases at J, leaving 17 bases unmatched. Germline V gives CDR1 SGHKS, CDR2 YYEKEE (reference sequence). The receptor was derived from a woman aged 18-29 years who had recovered from COVID-19. Sequencing was carried out using PBMCs or T cells enriched from blood (not recorded which). The chain links TRBV5-5 to TRBJ1-2; 8 bases line up with TRBD1. The CDR3 DNA reads as TGTGCCAGCATCCCTTTGGCCTCGGACAGGGATGGTGGCTACACCTTC. The encoded protein is CASIPLASDRDGGYTF.